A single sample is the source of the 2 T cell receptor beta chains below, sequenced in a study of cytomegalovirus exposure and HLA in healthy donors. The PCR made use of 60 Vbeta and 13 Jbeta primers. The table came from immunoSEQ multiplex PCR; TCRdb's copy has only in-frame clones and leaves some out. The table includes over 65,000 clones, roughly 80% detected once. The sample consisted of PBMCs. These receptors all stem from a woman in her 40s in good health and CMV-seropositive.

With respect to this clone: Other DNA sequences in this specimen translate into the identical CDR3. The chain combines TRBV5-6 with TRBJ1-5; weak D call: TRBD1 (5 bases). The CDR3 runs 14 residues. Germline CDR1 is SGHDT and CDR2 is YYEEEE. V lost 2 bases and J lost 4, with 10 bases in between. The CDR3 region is CASSLGPGNQPQHF. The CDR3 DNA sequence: TGTGCCAGCAGCTTAGGCCCAGGGAATCAGCCCCAGCATTTT.

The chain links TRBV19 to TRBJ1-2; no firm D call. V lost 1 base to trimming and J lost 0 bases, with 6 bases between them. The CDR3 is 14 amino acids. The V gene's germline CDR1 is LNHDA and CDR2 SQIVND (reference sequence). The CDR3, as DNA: TGTGCCAGTAGTATAGGGCACCCTAACTATGGCTACACCTTC. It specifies CASSIGHPNYGYTF.